The TCR beta chain under discussion was sequenced for a study of T cell changes during pregnancy in multiple sclerosis. Between the trimmed V and J ends, which lost 1 base and 3 bases, there was a span of 16 bases. The CDR3 is 16 residues long. The germline CDR1 and CDR2 sequences are SGHAT and FQNNGV. Sequenced by immunoSEQ multiplex PCR; TCRdb stores in-frame clones only, minus some. The data hold tens of thousands of clones, with 92% observed a single time. The material sequenced was CD4+ T cells from peripheral blood mononuclear cells, taken in the second trimester of pregnancy. The chain recombines TRBV11-2 with TRBJ2-7; possibly TRBD1 for D (5 bases). This clonotype was sampled from a female donor with multiple sclerosis, enrolled in a pregnancy study. DNA of the CDR3: TGTGCCAGCAGCTTAGTGACAGCCCTTTTCGGCTACGAGCAGTACTTC. This sequence encodes CASSLVTALFGYEQYF.